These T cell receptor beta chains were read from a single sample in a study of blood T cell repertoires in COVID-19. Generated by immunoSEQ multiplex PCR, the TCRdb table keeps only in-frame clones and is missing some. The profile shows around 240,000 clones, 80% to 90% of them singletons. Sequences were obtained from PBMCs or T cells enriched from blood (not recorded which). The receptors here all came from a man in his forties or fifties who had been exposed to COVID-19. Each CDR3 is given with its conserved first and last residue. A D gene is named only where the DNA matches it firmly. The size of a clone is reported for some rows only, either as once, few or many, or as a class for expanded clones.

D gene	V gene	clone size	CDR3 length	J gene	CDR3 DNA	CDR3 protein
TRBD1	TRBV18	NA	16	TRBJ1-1	TGTGCCAGCTCACCACTCGCCGGACAGGGAAGCACTGAAGCTTTCTTT	CASSPLAGQGSTEAFF
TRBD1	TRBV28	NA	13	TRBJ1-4	TGTGCCAGCAGTCCGACAGGGAGAGGAAAACTGTTTTTT	CASSPTGRGKLFF
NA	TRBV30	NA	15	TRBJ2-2	TGTGCCTGGAGTGTACCAGTACAGGGTGTCGGGGAGCTGTTTTTT	CAWSVPVQGVGELFF
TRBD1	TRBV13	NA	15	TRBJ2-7	TGTGCCAGCAGCTTAGGAGGGACAGGGGGGTACGAGCAGTACTTC	CASSLGGTGGYEQYF
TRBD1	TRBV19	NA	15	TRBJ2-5	TGTGCCAGTAGTATACCCGGACAGGGGCGAGAGACCCAGTACTTC	CASSIPGQGRETQYF
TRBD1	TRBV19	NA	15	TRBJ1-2	TGTGCCAGTACCGACAGGGGGACGATTAACTATGGCTACACCTTC	CASTDRGTINYGYTF
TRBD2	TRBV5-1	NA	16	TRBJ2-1	TGCGCCAGCAGCTTCTCCGGGACTAGTCTCTACAATGAGCAGTTCTTC	CASSFSGTSLYNEQFF
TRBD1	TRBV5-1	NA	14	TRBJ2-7	TGCGCCAGCAGCTACGGACAGGGGGCCTACGAGCAGTACTTC	CASSYGQGAYEQYF
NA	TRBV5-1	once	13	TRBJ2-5	TGCGCCAGCAGCCCCGGGGATGGGGAGACCCAGTACTTC	CASSPGDGETQYF
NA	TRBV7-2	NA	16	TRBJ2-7	TGTGCCAGCAGCCCTCGAACGGGGTCGAGCTCCTACGAGCAGTACTTC	CASSPRTGSSSYEQYF
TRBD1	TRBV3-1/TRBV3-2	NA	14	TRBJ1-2	TGTGCCAGCAGCCGTTGGACAGGCAACTATGGCTACACCTTC	CASSRWTGNYGYTF
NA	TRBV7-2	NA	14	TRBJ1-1	TGTGCCAGCAGCCTTGGGGGAGGGGGTCTGAAAGCTTTCTTT	CASSLGGGGLKAFF
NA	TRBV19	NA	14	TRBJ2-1	TGTGCCAGTAGGGCAGGGTTCAATTACAATGAGCAGTTCTTC	CASRAGFNYNEQFF
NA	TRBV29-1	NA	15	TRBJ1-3	TGCAGCGTTGCTCGGGGTGGGGGCACTGGAAACACCATATATTTT	CSVARGGGTGNTIYF
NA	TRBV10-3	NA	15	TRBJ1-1	TGTGCCATCAGTGATCTGGGGCGGTTGAACACTGAAGCTTTCTTT	CAISDLGRLNTEAFF
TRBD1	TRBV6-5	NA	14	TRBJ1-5	TGTGCCAGCAGTTACGACAGGGTGAATCAGCCCCAGCATTTT	CASSYDRVNQPQHF
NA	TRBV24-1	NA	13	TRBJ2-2	TGTGCCACCGGCGGGCCCACCACCGGGGAGCTGTTTTTT	CATGGPTTGELFF
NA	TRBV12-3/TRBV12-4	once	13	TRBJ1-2	TGTGCCAGCAGTTTTGGCCGGGACTATGGCTACACCTTC	CASSFGRDYGYTF
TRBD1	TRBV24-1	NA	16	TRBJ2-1	TGTGCCACCAGTGATGCGAGACAGGGGGCCTACAATGAGCAGTTCTTC	CATSDARQGAYNEQFF
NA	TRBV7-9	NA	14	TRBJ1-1	TGTGCCAGCAGCATATCGACAGTTAACACTGAAGCTTTCTTT	CASSISTVNTEAFF
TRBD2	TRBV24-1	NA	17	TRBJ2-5	TGTGCCACCAGTGACTCCATAGCGGGAGGGCCTGGGGAGACCCAGTACTTC	CATSDSIAGGPGETQYF